A single sample gave rise to the 7 T cell receptor beta chains below, sequenced in a study of shared clonotypes between healthy human individuals. The table came from immunoSEQ multiplex PCR; TCRdb's copy has only in-frame clones and leaves some out. The sample holds nearly 1,000,000 clones, 76% seen once. The sample was memory CD4+ T cells sorted from blood. Subset specified: CD45RA-negative fraction. The receptor set was obtained from a man aged 18 to 35 in good health.

The rearrangement uses TRBV4-1 and TRBJ2-5; TRBD2 might be the D (6 bases). CDR1 and CDR2 from the germline V gene are MGHRA and YSYEKL. This CDR3 spans 15 amino acids. V was clipped by 0 bases and J by 0 bases, with 8 bases between them. The CDR3 coding sequence is TGCGCCAGCAGCCAAGATGGGGGGTACCAAGAGACCCAGTACTTC. It is translated as CASSQDGGYQETQYF.

This clone was counted between two and nine times. This rearrangement joins TRBV6-5 to TRBJ1-1, with D possibly TRBD1 on 6 matching bases. CDR1 and CDR2 (germline): MNHEY, SVGAGI. Deletions cut 2 bases from V and 10 bases from J, with 14 bases between. The CDR3 is 13 residues long. CDR3 DNA sequence: TGTGCCAGCAGTTACAGGGGTGAGGGGGGAGCTTTCTTT. This sequence encodes CASSYRGEGGAFF.

This chain links TRBV5-1 with TRBJ2-5, with TRBD1 identical over 7 bases. The CDR3 totals 13 residues. The J segment lost 4 bases and the V segment lost 3 bases, leaving 3 bases of the junction unmatched. CDR1 SGHRS and CDR2 YFSETQ come from the germline V gene. CDR3: CASSSSGGETQYF. Written as DNA, the CDR3 is TGCGCCAGCAGCTCGTCAGGGGGAGAGACCCAGTACTTC.

This clone has just a few counts. The chain couples TRBV7-9 to TRBJ2-4, with a weak D call TRBD2 (6 bases). The CDR3 is made up of 14 amino acids. V was cut by 5 bases and J by 2 bases, with 10 bases left in between. Germline CDR1 and CDR2: SEHNR and FQNEAQ (reference sequence). This CDR3 is CASSPGGPKNIQYF. Written as DNA, the CDR3 is TGTGCCAGCAGCCCCGGGGGTCCCAAAAACATTCAGTACTTC.

The J gene is TRBJ2-3, the V gene TRBV7-9, with 7 bases fitting TRBD1. CDR3 length equals 15 residues. The V gene end was trimmed by 1 base and the J gene end by 1 base; junction bases not matched to a gene: 2. CDR1 SEHNR and CDR2 FQNEAQ come from the germline V gene (reference sequence). The CDR3 region has the DNA TGTGCCAGCAGCTTAGAAGGGACAGGCACAGATACGCAGTATTTT. This encodes CASSLEGTGTDTQYF.

This sequence joins TRBV2 and TRBJ1-5; D not certain. V lost 2 bases and J lost 0, with 20 bases in between. The CDR3 covers 19 residues. CDR1 is SNHLY, CDR2 FYNNEI, per germline. CDR3 in amino acids: CASSERVRAGPFSNQPQHF. The CDR3 coding sequence is TGTGCCAGCAGTGAAAGAGTTCGGGCAGGCCCATTTAGCAATCAGCCCCAGCATTTT.

V gene TRBV5-5 combines with J gene TRBJ2-2; 7 bases map to TRBD2. The CDR3 sequence is 18 residues long. CDR1 and CDR2 from the germline V gene are SGHKS and YYEKEE (reference sequence). V dropped 6 bases and J dropped 3; count of bases not matched to a gene: 17. The CDR3 region is CASTSRLLRELDTGELFF. DNA of the CDR3: TGTGCCAGCACGTCAAGACTCCTGCGGGAGCTTGACACCGGGGAGCTGTTTTTT.